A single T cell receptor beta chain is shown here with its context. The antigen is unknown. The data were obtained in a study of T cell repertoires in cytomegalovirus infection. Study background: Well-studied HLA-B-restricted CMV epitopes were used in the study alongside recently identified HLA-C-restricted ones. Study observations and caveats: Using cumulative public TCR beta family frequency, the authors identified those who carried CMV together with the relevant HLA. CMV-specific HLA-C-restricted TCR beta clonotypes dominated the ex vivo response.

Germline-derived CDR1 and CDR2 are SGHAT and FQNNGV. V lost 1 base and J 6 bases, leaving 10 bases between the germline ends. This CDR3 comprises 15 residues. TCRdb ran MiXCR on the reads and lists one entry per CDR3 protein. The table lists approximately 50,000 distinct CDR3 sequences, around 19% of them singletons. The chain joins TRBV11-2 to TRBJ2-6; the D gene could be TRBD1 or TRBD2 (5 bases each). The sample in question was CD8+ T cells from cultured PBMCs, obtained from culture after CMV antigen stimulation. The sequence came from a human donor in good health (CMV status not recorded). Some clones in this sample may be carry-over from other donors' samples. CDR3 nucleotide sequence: TGTGCCAGCAGCTTAGGACCGGGGACGGCCAACGTCCTGACTTTC. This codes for CASSLGPGTANVLTF.